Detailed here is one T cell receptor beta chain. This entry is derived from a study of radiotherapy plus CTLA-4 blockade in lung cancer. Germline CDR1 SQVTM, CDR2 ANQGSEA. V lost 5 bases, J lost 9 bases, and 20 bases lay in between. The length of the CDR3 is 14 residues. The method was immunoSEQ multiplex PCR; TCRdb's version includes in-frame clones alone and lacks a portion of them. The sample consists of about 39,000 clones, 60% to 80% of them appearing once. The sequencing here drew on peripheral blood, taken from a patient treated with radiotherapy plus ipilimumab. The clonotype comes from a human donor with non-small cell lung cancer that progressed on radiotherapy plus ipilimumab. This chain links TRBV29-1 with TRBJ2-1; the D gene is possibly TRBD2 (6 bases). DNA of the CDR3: TGCAGCGTTCGGGACTCCTCCCGCTTCGGTGAGCAGTTCTTC. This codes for CSVRDSSRFGEQFF.